Sequencing of this TCR beta chain was carried out in a study of T-cell memory formation after mild COVID-19. In TCRdb, the 5' RACE reads were re-called with MiXCR into one record per CDR3 protein. The table lists 300,000 to 400,000 distinct CDR3 sequences, approximately 15% of them singletons, with around 22% in the top ten. This clonotype has more than one count but fewer than ten. Looked up from germline, CDR1 is MNHEY and CDR2 is SVGAGI. V lost 5 bases to trimming and J lost 6 bases; unmatched junction nucleotides: 4. The CDR3 has 15 residues. Sequenced: PBMCs or a T cell subset sorted from them (not recorded which). This chain uses TRBV6-5 with TRBJ2-2, with 12 bases aligning to TRBD2. The TCR comes from a man younger than 35 who had mild COVID-19 (a few samples of this study predate the infection). Cell type and time point are not known. CDR3 in DNA: TGTGCCAGCAGTCGGACTAGCGGGGTGTCCGGGGAGCTGTTTTTT. Protein: CASSRTSGVSGELFF.